This T cell receptor beta chain originates from a study of CD8 T cells in Susac syndrome. RNA in amounts of roughly 0.5 to 1 ug was reverse transcribed with random hexamers. MiXCR, run by TCRdb on the immunoSEQ multiplex PCR reads, gives a single entry per CDR3 protein. Among 150,000 to 160,000 distinct CDR3 sequences listed, roughly 94% were seen once. The CDR3 spans 16 residues. Deletions cut 0 bases from V and 7 bases from J, with 16 bases between. Germline V lookup: CDR1 DFQATT, CDR2 SNEGSKA (reference sequence). This receptor was taken from a human donor with multiple sclerosis. The J gene is TRBJ1-6, the V gene TRBV20-1; no firm D call. Sequenced input: CD8+ T cells from PBMCs. As DNA, the CDR3 is TGCAGTGCTAGAGATTTTGCCCTGGGGTTAAATTCACCCCTCCACTTT. Protein product: CSARDFALGLNSPLHF.